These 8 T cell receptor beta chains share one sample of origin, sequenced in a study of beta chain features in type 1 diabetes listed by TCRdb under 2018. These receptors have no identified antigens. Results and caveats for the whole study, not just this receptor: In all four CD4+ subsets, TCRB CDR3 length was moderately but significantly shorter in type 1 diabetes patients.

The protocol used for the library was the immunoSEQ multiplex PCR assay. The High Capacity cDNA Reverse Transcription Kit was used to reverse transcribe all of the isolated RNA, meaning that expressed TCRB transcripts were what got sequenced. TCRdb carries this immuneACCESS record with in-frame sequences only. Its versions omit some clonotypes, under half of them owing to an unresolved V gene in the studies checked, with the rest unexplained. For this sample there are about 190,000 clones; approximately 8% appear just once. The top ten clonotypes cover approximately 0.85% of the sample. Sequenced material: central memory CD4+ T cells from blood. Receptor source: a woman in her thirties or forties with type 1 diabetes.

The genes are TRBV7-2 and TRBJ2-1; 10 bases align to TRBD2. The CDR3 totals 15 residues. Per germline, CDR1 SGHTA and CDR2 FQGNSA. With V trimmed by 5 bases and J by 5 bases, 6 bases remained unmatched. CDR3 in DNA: TGTGCCAGCAGCCCGACTAGCGGGTATAACAATGAGCAGTTCTTC. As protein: CASSPTSGYNNEQFF. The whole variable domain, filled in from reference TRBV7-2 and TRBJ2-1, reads GAGVSQSPSNKVTEKGKDVELRCDPISGHTALYWYRQSLGQGLEFLIYFQGNSAPDKSGLPSDRFSAERTGGSVSTLTIQRTQQEDSAVYLCASSPTSGYNNEQFFGPGTRLTVL.

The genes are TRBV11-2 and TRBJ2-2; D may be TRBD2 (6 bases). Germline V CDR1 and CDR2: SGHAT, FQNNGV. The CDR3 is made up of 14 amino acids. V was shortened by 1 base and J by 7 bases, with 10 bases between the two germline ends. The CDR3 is CASSLGTSFGELFF. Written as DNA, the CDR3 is TGTGCCAGCAGCTTAGGAACTAGCTTCGGGGAGCTGTTTTTT.

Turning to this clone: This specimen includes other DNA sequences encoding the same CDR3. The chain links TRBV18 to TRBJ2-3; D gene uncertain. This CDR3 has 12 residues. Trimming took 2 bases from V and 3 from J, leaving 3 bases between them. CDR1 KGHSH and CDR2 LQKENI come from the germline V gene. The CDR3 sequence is CASSPSTDTQYF. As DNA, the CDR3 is TGTGCCAGCTCACCATCAACAGATACGCAGTATTTT.

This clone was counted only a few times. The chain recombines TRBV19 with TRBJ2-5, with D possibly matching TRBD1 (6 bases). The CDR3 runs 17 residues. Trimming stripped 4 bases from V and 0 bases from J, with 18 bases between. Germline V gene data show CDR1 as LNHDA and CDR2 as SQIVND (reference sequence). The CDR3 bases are TGTGCCAGTAGTAACCTGGGGGACACGTCGTACCAAGAGACCCAGTACTTC. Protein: CASSNLGDTSYQETQYF.

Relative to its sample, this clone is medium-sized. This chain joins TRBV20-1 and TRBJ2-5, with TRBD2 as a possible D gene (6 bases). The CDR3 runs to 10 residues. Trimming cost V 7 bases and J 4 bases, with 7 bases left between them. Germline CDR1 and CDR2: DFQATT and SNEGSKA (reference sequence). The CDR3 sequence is CSGGTETQYF. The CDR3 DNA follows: TGCAGTGGCGGGACAGAGACCCAGTACTTC.

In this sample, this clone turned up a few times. The CDR3 spells CASSLGLQAGGETQYF. CDR3 in DNA: TGTGCCAGCAGCTTGGGGCTACAGGCCGGGGGGGAGACCCAGTACTTC. The gene calls are TRBV5-5 and TRBJ2-5, with 7 bases that match TRBD2. This CDR3 region has 16 residues. After removal of 0 bases from V and 5 bases from J, the junction contained 10 bases not matched to a gene. The germline CDR1 and CDR2 sequences are SGHKS and YYEKEE (reference sequence).

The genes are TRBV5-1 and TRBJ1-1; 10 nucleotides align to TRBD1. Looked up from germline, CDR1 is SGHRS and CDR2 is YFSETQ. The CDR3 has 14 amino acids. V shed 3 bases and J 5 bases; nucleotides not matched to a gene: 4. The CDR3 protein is CASSWGTGETEAFF. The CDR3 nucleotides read TGCGCCAGCAGCTGGGGGACAGGGGAGACTGAAGCTTTCTTT. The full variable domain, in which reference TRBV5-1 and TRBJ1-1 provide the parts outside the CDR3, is KAGVTQTPRYLIKTRGQQVTLSCSPISGHRSVSWYQQTPGQGLQFLFEYFSETQRNKGNFPGRFSGRQFSNSRSEMNVSTLELGDSALYLCASSWGTGETEAFFGQGTRLTVV.

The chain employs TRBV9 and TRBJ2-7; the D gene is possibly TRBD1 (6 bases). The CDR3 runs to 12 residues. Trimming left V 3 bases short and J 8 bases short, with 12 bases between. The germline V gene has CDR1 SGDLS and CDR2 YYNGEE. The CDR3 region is CASSEGDTQQYF. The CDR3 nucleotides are TGTGCCAGCAGCGAGGGGGACACTCAGCAGTACTTC.